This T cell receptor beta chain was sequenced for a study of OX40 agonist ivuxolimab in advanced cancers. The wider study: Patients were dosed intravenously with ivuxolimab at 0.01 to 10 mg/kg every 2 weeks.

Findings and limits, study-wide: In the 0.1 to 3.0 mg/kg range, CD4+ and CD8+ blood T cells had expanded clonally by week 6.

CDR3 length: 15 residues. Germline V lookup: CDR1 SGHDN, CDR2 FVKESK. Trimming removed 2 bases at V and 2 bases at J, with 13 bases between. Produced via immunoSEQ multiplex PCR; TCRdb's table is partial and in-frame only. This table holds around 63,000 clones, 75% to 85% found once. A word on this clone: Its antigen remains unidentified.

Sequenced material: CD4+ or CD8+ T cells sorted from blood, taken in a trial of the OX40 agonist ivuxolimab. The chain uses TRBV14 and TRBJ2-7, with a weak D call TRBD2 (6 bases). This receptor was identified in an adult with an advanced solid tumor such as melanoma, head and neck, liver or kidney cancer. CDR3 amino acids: CASSQRTAGTYEQYF. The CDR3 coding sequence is TGTGCCAGCAGCCAAAGAACCGCGGGGACCTACGAGCAGTACTTC.